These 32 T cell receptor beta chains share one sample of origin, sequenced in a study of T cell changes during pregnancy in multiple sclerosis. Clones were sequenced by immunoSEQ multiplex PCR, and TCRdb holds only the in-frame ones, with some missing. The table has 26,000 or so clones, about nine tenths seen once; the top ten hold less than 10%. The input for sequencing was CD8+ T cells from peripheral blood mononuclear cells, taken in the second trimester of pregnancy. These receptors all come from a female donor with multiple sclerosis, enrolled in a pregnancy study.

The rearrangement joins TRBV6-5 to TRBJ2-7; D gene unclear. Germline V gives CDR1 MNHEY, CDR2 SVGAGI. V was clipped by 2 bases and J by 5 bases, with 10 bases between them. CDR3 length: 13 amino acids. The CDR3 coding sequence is TGTGCCAGCAGTTACGGGCTGCAAGACGAGCAGTACTTC. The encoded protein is CASSYGLQDEQYF.

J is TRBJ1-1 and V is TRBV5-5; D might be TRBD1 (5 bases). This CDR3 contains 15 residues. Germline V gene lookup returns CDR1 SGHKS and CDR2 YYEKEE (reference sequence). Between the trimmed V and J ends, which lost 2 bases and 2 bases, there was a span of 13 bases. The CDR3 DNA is TGTGCCAGCAGCTTACTACCAGGGATCAACACTGAAGCTTTCTTT. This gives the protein CASSLLPGINTEAFF.

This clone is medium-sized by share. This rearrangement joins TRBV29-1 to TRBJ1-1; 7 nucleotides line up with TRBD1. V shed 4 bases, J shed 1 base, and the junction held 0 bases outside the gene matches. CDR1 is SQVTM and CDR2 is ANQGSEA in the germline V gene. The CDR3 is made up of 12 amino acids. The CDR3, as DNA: TGCAGCGTTGGGACAGGGAACACTGAAGCTTTCTTT. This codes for CSVGTGNTEAFF.

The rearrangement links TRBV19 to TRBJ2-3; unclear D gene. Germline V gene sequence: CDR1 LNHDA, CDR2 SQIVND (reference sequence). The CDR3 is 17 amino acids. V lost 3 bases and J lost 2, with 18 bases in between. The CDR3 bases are TGTGCCAGTAGTATCGGCCGGGTCAAAACTAACACAGATACGCAGTATTTT. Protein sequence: CASSIGRVKTNTDTQYF.

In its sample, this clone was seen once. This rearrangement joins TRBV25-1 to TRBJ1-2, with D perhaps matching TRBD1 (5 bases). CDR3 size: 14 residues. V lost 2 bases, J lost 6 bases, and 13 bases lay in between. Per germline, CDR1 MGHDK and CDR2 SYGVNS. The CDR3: CASSEGAQGNGYTF. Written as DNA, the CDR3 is TGTGCCAGCAGTGAAGGGGCCCAAGGGAATGGCTACACCTTC.

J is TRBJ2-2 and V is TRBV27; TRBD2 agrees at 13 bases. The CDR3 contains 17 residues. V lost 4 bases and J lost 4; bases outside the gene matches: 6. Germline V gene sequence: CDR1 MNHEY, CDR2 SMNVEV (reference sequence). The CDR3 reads CASSSLTSGGITGELFF. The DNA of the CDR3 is TGTGCCAGCAGTTCGCTGACTAGCGGGGGGATCACCGGGGAGCTGTTTTTT.

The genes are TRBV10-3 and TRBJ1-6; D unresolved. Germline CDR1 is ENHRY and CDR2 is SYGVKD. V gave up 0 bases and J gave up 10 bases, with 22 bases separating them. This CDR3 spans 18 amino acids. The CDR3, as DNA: TGTGCCATCAGTGAGTCGATTCTTTCGGAGCCCCATGGGTCACCCCTCCACTTT. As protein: CAISESILSEPHGSPLHF.

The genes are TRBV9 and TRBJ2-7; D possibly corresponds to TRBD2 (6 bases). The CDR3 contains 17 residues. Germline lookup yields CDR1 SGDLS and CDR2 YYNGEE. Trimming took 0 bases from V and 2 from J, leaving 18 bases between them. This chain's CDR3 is CASSVEGGMPPTYEQYF. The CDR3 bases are TGTGCCAGCAGCGTAGAAGGCGGGATGCCCCCCACCTACGAGCAGTACTTC.

The CDR3 DNA sequence: TGTGCCATCAGTGAAACCGGACTCCCTACAGATACGCAGTATTTT. It is translated as CAISETGLPTDTQYF. The rearrangement uses TRBV10-3 and TRBJ2-3; possible D gene TRBD2, 5 bases. Trimming removed 3 bases at V and 3 bases at J, with 13 bases between. The germline V gene encodes CDR1 ENHRY and CDR2 SYGVKD. This CDR3 contains 15 residues.

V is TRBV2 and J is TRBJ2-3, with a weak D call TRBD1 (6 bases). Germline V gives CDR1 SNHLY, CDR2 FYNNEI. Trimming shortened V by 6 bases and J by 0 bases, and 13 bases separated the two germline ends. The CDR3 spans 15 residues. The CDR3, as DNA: TGTGCCAGCAGAACAGGGTTCACTAGCACAGATACGCAGTATTTT. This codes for CASRTGFTSTDTQYF.

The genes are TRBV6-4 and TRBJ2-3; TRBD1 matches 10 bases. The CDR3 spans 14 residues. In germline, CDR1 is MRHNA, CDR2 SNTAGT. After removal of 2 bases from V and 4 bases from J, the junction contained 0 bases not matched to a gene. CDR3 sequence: CASSDGQGADTQYF. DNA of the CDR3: TGTGCCAGCAGTGACGGACAGGGGGCAGATACGCAGTATTTT.

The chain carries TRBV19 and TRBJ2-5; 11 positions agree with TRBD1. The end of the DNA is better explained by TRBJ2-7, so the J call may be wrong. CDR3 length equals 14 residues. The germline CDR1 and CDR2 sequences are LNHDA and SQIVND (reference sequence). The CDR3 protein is CASSQGTGGYEQYF. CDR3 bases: TGTGCCAGTAGTCAAGGGACAGGGGGCTACGAGCAGTACTTC.

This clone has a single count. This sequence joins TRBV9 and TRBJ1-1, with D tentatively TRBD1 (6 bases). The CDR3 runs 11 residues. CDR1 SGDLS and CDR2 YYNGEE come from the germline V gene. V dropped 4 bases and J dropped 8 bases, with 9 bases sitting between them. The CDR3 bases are TGTGCCAGCAGCTCCGGGACAGAAGCTTTCTTT. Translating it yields CASSSGTEAFF.

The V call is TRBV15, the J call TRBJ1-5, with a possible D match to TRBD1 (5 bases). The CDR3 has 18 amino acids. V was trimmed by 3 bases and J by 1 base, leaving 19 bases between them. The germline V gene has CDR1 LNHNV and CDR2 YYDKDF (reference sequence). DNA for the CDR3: TGTGCCACCAGCAGTTCCACCTCAGGGCAGGAGAGCAATCAGCCCCAGCATTTT. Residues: CATSSSTSGQESNQPQHF.

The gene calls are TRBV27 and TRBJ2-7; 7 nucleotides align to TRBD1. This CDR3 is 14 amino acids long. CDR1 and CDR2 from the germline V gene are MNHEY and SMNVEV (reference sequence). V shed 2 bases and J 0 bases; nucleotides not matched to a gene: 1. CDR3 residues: CASSLGTVSYEQYF. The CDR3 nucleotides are TGTGCCAGCAGTTTAGGGACAGTCTCCTACGAGCAGTACTTC.

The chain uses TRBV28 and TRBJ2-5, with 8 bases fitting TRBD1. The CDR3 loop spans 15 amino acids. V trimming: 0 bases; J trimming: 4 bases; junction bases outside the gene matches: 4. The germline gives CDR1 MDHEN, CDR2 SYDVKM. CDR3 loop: CASSLWDRESETQYF. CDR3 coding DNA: TGTGCCAGCAGTTTATGGGACAGGGAGTCAGAGACCCAGTACTTC. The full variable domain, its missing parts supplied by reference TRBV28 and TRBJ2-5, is DVKVTQSSRYLVKRTGEKVFLECVQDMDHENMFWYRQDPGLGLRLIYFSYDVKMKEKGDIPEGYSVSREKKERFSLILESASTNQTSMYLCASSLWDRESETQYFGPGTRLLVL.

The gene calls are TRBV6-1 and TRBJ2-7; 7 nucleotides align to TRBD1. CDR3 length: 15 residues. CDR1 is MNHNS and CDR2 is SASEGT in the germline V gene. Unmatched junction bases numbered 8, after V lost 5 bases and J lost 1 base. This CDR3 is CASSKITGASYEQYF. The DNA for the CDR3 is TGTGCCAGCAGTAAAATTACAGGGGCGTCCTACGAGCAGTACTTC.

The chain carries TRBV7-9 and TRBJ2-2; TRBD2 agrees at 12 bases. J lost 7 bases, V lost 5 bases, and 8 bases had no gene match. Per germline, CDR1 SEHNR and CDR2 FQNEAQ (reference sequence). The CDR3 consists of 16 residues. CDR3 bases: TGTGCCAGCAGCCACCTGACTAGCGGGGGTGGCGGGGAGCTGTTTTTT. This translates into CASSHLTSGGGGELFF.

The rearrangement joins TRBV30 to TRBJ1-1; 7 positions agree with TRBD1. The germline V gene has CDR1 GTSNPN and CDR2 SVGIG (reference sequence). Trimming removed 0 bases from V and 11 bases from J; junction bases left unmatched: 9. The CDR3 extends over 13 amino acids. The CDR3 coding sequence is TGTGCCTGGAGTGTAGGGGGCCCCCCGGCCGCTTTCTTT. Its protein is CAWSVGGPPAAFF.

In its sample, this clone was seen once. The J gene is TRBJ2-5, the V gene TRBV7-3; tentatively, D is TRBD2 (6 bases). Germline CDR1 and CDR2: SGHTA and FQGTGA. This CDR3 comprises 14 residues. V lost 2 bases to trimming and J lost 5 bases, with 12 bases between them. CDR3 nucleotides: TGTGCCAGCAGCTTAGGGACTCCGTCGGAGACCCAGTACTTC. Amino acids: CASSLGTPSETQYF.

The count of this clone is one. The CDR3 DNA reads as TGTGCCAGCAGTTTAGTCCAGGGGGCGGAGGAGACCCAGTACTTC. Amino acid sequence: CASSLVQGAEETQYF. The rearrangement links TRBV28 to TRBJ2-5; 8 nucleotides align to TRBD1. The CDR3 consists of 15 residues. V dropped 2 bases and J dropped 5; count of bases not matched to a gene: 7. The V gene's germline CDR1 is MDHEN and CDR2 SYDVKM. The variable domain in full, with the rest retrieved from reference TRBV28 and TRBJ2-5, is DVKVTQSSRYLVKRTGEKVFLECVQDMDHENMFWYRQDPGLGLRLIYFSYDVKMKEKGDIPEGYSVSREKKERFSLILESASTNQTSMYLCASSLVQGAEETQYFGPGTRLLVL.

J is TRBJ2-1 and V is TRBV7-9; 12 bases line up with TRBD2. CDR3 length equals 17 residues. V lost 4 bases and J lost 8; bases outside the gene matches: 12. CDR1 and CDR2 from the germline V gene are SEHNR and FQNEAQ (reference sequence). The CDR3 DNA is TGTGCCAGCAGCTCCCAACGATCTAGCGGGGGGGCAGATGAGCAGTTCTTC. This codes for CASSSQRSSGGADEQFF.

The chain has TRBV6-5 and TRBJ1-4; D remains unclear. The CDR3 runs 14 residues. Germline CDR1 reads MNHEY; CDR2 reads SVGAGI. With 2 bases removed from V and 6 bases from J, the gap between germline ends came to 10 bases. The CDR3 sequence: CASSYGQSYEKLFF. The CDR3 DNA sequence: TGTGCCAGCAGTTACGGGCAGTCATATGAAAAACTGTTTTTT.

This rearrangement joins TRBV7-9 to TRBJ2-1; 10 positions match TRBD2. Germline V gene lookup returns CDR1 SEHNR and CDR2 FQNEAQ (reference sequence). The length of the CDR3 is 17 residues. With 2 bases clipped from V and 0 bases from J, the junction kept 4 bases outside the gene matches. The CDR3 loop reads CASSLPERGGSYNEQFF. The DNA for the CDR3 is TGTGCCAGCAGCTTACCCGAGCGGGGGGGCTCCTACAATGAGCAGTTCTTC.

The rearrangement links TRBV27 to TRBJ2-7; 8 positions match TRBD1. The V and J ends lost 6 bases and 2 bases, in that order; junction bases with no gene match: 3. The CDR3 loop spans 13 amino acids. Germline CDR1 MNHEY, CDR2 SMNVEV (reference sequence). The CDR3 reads CASSTDRAYEQYF. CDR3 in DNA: TGTGCCAGCAGCACGGACAGGGCCTACGAGCAGTACTTC.

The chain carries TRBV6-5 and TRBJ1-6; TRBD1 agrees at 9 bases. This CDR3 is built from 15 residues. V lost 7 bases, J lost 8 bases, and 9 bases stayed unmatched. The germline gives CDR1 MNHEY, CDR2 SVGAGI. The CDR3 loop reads CASTRDRDNDSPLHF. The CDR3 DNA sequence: TGTGCCAGCACCCGGGACAGGGATAATGATTCACCCCTCCACTTT.

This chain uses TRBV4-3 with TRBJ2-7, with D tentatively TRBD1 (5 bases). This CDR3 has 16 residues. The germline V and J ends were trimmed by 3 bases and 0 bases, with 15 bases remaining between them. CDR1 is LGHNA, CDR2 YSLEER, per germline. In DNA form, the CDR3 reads TGCGCCAGCAGCCAGTACCTTGGGGCAGACTCCTACGAGCAGTACTTC. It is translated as CASSQYLGADSYEQYF.

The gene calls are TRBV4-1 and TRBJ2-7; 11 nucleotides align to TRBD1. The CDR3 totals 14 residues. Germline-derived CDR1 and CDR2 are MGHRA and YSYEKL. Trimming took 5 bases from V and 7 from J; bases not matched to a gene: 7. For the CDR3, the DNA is TGCGCCAGCAGCTACCGGGACAGGGGGAGTGAGCAGTACTTC. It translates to CASSYRDRGSEQYF.

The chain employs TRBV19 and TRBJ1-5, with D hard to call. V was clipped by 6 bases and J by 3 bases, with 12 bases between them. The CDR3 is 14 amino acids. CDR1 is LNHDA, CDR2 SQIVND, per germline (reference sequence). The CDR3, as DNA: TGTGCCAGTAGATTCGGGGATGCCAATCAGCCCCAGCATTTT. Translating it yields CASRFGDANQPQHF.

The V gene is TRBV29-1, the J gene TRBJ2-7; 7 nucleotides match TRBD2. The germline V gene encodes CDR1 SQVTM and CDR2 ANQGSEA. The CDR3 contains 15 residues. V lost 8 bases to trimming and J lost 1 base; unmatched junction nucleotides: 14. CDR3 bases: TGCAGCTTCAAGGGTTCCGGGACTACTTCCTACGAGCAGTACTTC. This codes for CSFKGSGTTSYEQYF.

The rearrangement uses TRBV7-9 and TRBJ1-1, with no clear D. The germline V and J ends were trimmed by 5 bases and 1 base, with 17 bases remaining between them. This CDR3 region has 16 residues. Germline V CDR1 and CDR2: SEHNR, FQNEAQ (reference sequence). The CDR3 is CASSPRSGGSNTEAFF. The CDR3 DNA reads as TGTGCCAGCAGCCCACGGTCCGGCGGTTCGAACACTGAAGCTTTCTTT. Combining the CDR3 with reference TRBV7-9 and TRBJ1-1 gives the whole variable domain DTGVSQNPRHKITKRGQNVTFRCDPISEHNRLYWYRQTLGQGPEFLTYFQNEAQLEKSRLLSDRFSAERPKGSFSTLEIQRTEQGDSAMYLCASSPRSGGSNTEAFFGQGTRLTVV.

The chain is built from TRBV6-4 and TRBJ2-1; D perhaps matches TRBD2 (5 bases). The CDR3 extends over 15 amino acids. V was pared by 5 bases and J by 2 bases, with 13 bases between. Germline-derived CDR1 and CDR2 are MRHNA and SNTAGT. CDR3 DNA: TGTGCCAGCAGTTCCAGTCCCGGGGCCTACAATGAGCAGTTCTTC. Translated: CASSSSPGAYNEQFF.